The 10 T cell receptor beta chains below all came from one sample that was sequenced in a study of response to subunit inactivated influenza vaccine. MiXCR was run by TCRdb on the RT-PCR reads, yielding one entry per CDR3 protein. The sample consists of about 620,000 distinct CDR3 sequences, about 11% of them appearing once. The data also belong to a second study, concerning T cells expressing NK-cell markers. In that study: 5'RACE template switching with UMIs produced the TCR beta cDNA.

Sequenced material: PBMCs from blood, taken on the day of vaccination. The source of these receptors is a man aged 50 to 59 who received an inactivated influenza vaccine.

The rearrangement joins TRBV20-1 to TRBJ2-5, with TRBD1 matching 12 bases. CDR1 and CDR2 (germline): DFQATT, SNEGSKA (reference sequence). V lost 3 bases and J lost 4; bases outside the gene matches: 3. This CDR3 is built from 14 residues. The CDR3 loop reads CSASGTGGGETQYF. CDR3 nucleotide sequence: TGCAGTGCTAGTGGGACAGGGGGCGGAGAGACCCAGTACTTC.

The CDR3 loop is CASSPGQNGRSNQPQHF. The CDR3 nucleotides read TGTGCCAGCAGTCCCGGACAGAATGGACGAAGCAATCAGCCCCAGCATTTT. This chain uses TRBV27 with TRBJ1-5; TRBD1 might be the D (6 bases). Germline CDR1 reads MNHEY; CDR2 reads SMNVEV (reference sequence). With 5 bases removed from V and 1 base from J, the gap between germline ends came to 18 bases. The CDR3 totals 17 residues.

A few counts support this clonotype. The chain is built from TRBV4-3 and TRBJ1-2, with 9 positions matching TRBD1. Trimming removed 0 bases from V and 2 bases from J; junction bases left unmatched: 4. CDR3 size: 16 residues. Germline lookup yields CDR1 LGHNA and CDR2 YSLEER. The CDR3 DNA sequence: TGCGCCAGCAGCCAAGACCCCGACAGGGGGAACTATGGCTACACCTTC. It encodes CASSQDPDRGNYGYTF.

V gene TRBV12-3 or TRBV12-4 combines with J gene TRBJ2-5, with 10 bases that match TRBD2. J was trimmed by 4 bases and V by 3 bases; bases with no gene match: 5. This CDR3 spans 15 amino acids. The CDR3 region has the DNA TGTGCCAGCAGTTTTCCTAGCGGGGGAGGAGAGACCCAGTACTTC. It is translated as CASSFPSGGGETQYF.

This clonotype has ten or more counts. The J gene is TRBJ2-4, the V gene TRBV6-1; D not resolved. The CDR3 runs 13 residues. V dropped 11 bases and J dropped 1 base, with 12 bases sitting between them. The germline V gene encodes CDR1 MNHNS and CDR2 SASEGT. The CDR3 nucleotides are TGTGCCTCCCAAGGTGTTGCCAAAAACATTCAGTACTTC. This encodes CASQGVAKNIQYF.

This clonotype was found a few times. This sequence joins TRBV18 and TRBJ2-7; D is perhaps TRBD1 (5 bases). The CDR3 totals 15 residues. Trimming took 3 bases from V and 3 from J, leaving 15 bases between them. The V gene's germline CDR1 is KGHSH and CDR2 LQKENI. The CDR3 sequence: CASSPPDTQDYEQYF. The CDR3 nucleotides are TGTGCCAGCTCACCCCCGGACACCCAAGACTACGAGCAGTACTTC. Combining the CDR3 with reference TRBV18 and TRBJ2-7 gives the whole variable domain NAGVMQNPRHLVRRRGQEARLRCSPMKGHSHVYWYRQLPEEGLKFMVYLQKENIIDESGMPKERFSAEFPKEGPSILRIQQVVRGDSAAYFCASSPPDTQDYEQYFGPGTRLTVT.

The J gene is TRBJ1-5, the V gene TRBV12-3 or TRBV12-4; no reliable D call. V shed 2 bases and J shed 0 bases, with 11 bases lying between them. The CDR3 is made up of 16 amino acids. The CDR3 DNA sequence: TGTGCCAGCAGTTTATATGGCAGAGGTAGCAATCAGCCCCAGCATTTT. Residues: CASSLYGRGSNQPQHF.

This clonotype was counted many times. The chain recombines TRBV20-1 with TRBJ2-3; 13 bases align to TRBD2. V trimming: 5 bases; J trimming: 2 bases; junction bases outside the gene matches: 4. Germline V gene data show CDR1 as DFQATT and CDR2 as SNEGSKA (reference sequence). This CDR3 region has 15 residues. The CDR3 is CSALGLAGPTDTQYF. Here the CDR3 DNA reads TGCAGTGCTCTGGGACTAGCGGGACCCACAGATACGCAGTATTTT.

The chain joins TRBV5-5 to TRBJ1-4; TRBD1 aligns across 9 bases. This CDR3 comprises 14 residues. The V gene end was trimmed by 4 bases and the J gene end by 7 bases; junction bases not matched to a gene: 5. CDR1 and CDR2 from the germline V gene are SGHKS and YYEKEE (reference sequence). The CDR3 DNA sequence: TGTGCCAGCAGCCTACAGGGGGCGGCTGAAAAACTGTTTTTT. Encoded protein: CASSLQGAAEKLFF.

This clonotype was seen only a few times. This chain joins TRBV7-3 and TRBJ2-7; D not certain. Germline assignment: CDR1 SGHTA and CDR2 FQGTGA. The CDR3 spans 13 residues. The V end lost 0 bases, the J end lost 7 bases, and 10 bases lay between the germline ends. The DNA of the CDR3 is TGTGCCAGCAGCTTAACCGGTCTGGGTGAGCAGTACTTC. Translation gives CASSLTGLGEQYF.